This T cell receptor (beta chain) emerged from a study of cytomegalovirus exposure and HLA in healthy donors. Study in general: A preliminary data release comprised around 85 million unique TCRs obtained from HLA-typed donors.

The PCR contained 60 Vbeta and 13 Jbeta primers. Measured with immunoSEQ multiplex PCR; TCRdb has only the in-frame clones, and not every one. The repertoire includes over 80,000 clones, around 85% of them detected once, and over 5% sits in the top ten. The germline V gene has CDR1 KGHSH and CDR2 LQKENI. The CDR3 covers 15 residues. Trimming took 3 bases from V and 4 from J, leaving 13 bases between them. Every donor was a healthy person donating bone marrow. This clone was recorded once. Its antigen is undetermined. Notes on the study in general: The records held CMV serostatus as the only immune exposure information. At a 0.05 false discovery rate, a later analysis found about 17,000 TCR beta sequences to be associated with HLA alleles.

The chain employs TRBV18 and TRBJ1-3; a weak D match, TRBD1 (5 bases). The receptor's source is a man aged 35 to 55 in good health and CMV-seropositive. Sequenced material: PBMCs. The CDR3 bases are TGTGCCAGCTCACCGGACCGGGGGGTCGGAAACACCATATATTTT. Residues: CASSPDRGVGNTIYF.